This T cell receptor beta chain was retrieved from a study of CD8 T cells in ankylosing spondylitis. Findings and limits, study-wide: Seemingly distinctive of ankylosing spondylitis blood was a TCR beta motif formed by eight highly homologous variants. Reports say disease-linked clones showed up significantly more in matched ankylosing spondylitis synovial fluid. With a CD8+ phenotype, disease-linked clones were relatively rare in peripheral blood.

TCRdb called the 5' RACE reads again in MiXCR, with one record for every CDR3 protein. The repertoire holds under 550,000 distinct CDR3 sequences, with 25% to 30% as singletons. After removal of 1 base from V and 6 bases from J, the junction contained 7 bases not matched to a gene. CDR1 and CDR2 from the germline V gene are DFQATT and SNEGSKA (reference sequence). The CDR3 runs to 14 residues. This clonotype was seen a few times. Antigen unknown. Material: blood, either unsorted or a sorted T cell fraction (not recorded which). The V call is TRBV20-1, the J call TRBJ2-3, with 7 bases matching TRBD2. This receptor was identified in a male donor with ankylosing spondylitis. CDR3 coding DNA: TGCAGTGCTAGAGTGCTAGCGGCCAGTGATACGCAGTATTTT. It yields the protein CSARVLAASDTQYF.